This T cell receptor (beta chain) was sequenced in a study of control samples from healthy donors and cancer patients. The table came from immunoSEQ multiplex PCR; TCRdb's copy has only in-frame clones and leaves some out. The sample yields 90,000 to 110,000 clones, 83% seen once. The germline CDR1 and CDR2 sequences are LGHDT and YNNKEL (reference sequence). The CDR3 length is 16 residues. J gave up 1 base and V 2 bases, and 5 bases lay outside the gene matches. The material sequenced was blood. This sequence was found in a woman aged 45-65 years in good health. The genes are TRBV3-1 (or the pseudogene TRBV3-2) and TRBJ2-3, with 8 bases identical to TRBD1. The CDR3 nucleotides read TGTGCCAGCAGCCAATACGAGACAGGGGGCACAGATACGCAGTATTTT. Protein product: CASSQYETGGTDTQYF.